The rows below give T cell receptor beta chains drawn from one sample of a study of post-analysis software for immune sequencing data. Via MiXCR, TCRdb re-called the PCR reads, giving one row per CDR3 protein. The repertoire includes 500,000 to 600,000 distinct CDR3 sequences, 40% to 50% of them detected once, and 1.5% to 2% sits in the top ten. The sequenced sample was blood. These receptors originate from a girl aged 10 to 17 with multiple sclerosis. The CDR3 runs from the conserved cysteine through the conserved F or W. The D gene is left open where the match is weak. Clone sizes are given selectively: once, few, many, or a class where the clone is expanded.

d_gene: TRBD2
abundance: many
j_gene: TRBJ2-3
v_gene: TRBV6-5
CDR3nt: TGTGCCAGCAGTTTTACTGGTAGCGGGCCCAGCACAGATACGCAGTATTTT
CDR3aa: CASSFTGSGPSTDTQYF

d_gene: .
abundance: .
j_gene: TRBJ2-5
v_gene: TRBV5-1
CDR3nt: TGTGCCAGCAGCTTGGACACACAAGAGACCCAGTACTTC
CDR3aa: CASSLDTQETQYF

d_gene: .
abundance: .
j_gene: TRBJ1-1
v_gene: TRBV3-1
CDR3nt: TGTGCCAGCAGCCAAAAACTAACTGGGTACACTGAAGCTTTCTTT
CDR3aa: CASSQKLTGYTEAFF

d_gene: .
abundance: few
j_gene: TRBJ2-7
v_gene: TRBV2
CDR3nt: TGTGCCAGCAGGGACGAGCAGTACTTC
CDR3aa: CASRDEQYF

d_gene: TRBD1
abundance: .
j_gene: TRBJ1-2
v_gene: TRBV5-1
CDR3nt: TGCGCCAGCAGCTTGGAAGGGGGCGGAGGCTACACCTTC
CDR3aa: CASSLEGGGGYTF

d_gene: .
abundance: .
j_gene: TRBJ2-1
v_gene: TRBV12-3/TRBV12-4
CDR3nt: TGTGCCAGCAGTGGACTTACCGCCTACAATGAGCAGTTCTTC
CDR3aa: CASSGLTAYNEQFF

d_gene: .
abundance: few
j_gene: TRBJ2-3
v_gene: TRBV29-1
CDR3nt: TGCAGCGTCGAAAAGCCCCTCAGCACAGATACGCAGTATTTT
CDR3aa: CSVEKPLSTDTQYF

d_gene: .
abundance: .
j_gene: TRBJ2-3
v_gene: TRBV25-1
CDR3nt: TGTGCCAGCAGTGAATACAACACAGATACGCAGTATTTT
CDR3aa: CASSEYNTDTQYF

d_gene: TRBD2
abundance: many
j_gene: TRBJ2-3
v_gene: TRBV20-1
CDR3nt: TGCAGTGCTCCCCTAGCGGGGGGAACAGATACGCAGTATTTT
CDR3aa: CSAPLAGGTDTQYF

d_gene: .
abundance: many
j_gene: TRBJ2-3
v_gene: TRBV7-2
CDR3nt: TGTGCCAGCAGCCTCAGGGAAACAGATACGCAGTATTTT
CDR3aa: CASSLRETDTQYF

d_gene: .
abundance: .
j_gene: TRBJ2-3
v_gene: TRBV4-2
CDR3nt: TGTGCCAGCAGCCAAGCAACCACAGATACGCAGTATTTT
CDR3aa: CASSQATTDTQYF

d_gene: .
abundance: .
j_gene: TRBJ1-5
v_gene: TRBV20-1
CDR3nt: TGCAGTGCTAGTACTGGCAATCAGCCCCAGCATTTT
CDR3aa: CSASTGNQPQHF

d_gene: .
abundance: .
j_gene: TRBJ2-7
v_gene: TRBV6-2/TRBV6-3
CDR3nt: TGTGCCAGCAGTGCCGGGACATTGGCCGTGGGCTACGAGCAGTACTTC
CDR3aa: CASSAGTLAVGYEQYF

d_gene: .
abundance: many
j_gene: TRBJ1-5
v_gene: TRBV3-1
CDR3nt: TGTGCCAGCAGCCAGGAGTATAGCAATCAGCCCCAGCATTTT
CDR3aa: CASSQEYSNQPQHF

d_gene: TRBD2
abundance: .
j_gene: TRBJ2-1
v_gene: TRBV20-1
CDR3nt: TGCAGCTTACTAGCGGGGGAGTTCTCCTACAATGAGCAGTTCTTC
CDR3aa: CSLLAGEFSYNEQFF

d_gene: TRBD2
abundance: once
j_gene: TRBJ2-3
v_gene: TRBV5-8
CDR3nt: TGTGCCGGCAGCTTGCCGGGAGGGGGAGATACGCAGTATTTT
CDR3aa: CAGSLPGGGDTQYF

d_gene: .
abundance: .
j_gene: TRBJ2-7
v_gene: TRBV29-1
CDR3nt: TGCAGCGTCCCGGGGGCGAAGTCCTACGAGCAGTACTTC
CDR3aa: CSVPGAKSYEQYF

d_gene: .
abundance: .
j_gene: TRBJ2-3
v_gene: TRBV27
CDR3nt: TGTGCCAGCAGCTCACAGTCCGATACGCAGTATTTT
CDR3aa: CASSSQSDTQYF

d_gene: .
abundance: .
j_gene: TRBJ2-7
v_gene: TRBV5-1
CDR3nt: TGCGCCAGCAGCTTGGGAGCCAGCTCCTACAATGAGCAGTACTTC
CDR3aa: CASSLGASSYNEQYF

d_gene: .
abundance: few
j_gene: TRBJ2-1
v_gene: TRBV14
CDR3nt: TGTGCCAGCAGCCAAGACTCCTCCCCCCACAATGAGCAGTTCTTC
CDR3aa: CASSQDSSPHNEQFF

d_gene: .
abundance: .
j_gene: TRBJ2-7
v_gene: TRBV28
CDR3nt: TGTGCCAGCAGCCTAGGCGGGTCGAACTCCTACGAGCAGTACTTC
CDR3aa: CASSLGGSNSYEQYF

d_gene: .
abundance: .
j_gene: TRBJ2-7
v_gene: TRBV20-1
CDR3nt: TGCAGTGCTAGAAGCCGACAGGTGACCGAGCAGTACTTC
CDR3aa: CSARSRQVTEQYF

d_gene: TRBD1
abundance: .
j_gene: TRBJ1-2
v_gene: TRBV12-3/TRBV12-4
CDR3nt: TGTGCCAGCAGTTTAGCCGGGGACAGGGAGGGAGGCTACACCTTC
CDR3aa: CASSLAGDREGGYTF

d_gene: .
abundance: .
j_gene: TRBJ2-7
v_gene: TRBV5-1
CDR3nt: TGCGCCAGCAGCCCTGAGACCCGGGCATCCTACGAGCAGTACTTC
CDR3aa: CASSPETRASYEQYF

d_gene: TRBD1
abundance: .
j_gene: TRBJ1-5
v_gene: TRBV12-3/TRBV12-4
CDR3nt: TGTGCCAGCAGCCGGACAGGGACGGGACAGCCCCAGCATTTT
CDR3aa: CASSRTGTGQPQHF

d_gene: .
abundance: .
j_gene: TRBJ1-1
v_gene: TRBV6-5
CDR3nt: TGTGCCAGCAGTTACTCCCAGGGGACCGGAGGTGAAGCTTTCTTT
CDR3aa: CASSYSQGTGGEAFF

d_gene: .
abundance: .
j_gene: TRBJ1-2
v_gene: TRBV20-1
CDR3nt: TGCAGTGCTAGAGATCTTGAGGAGGGGATGAATCATGGCTACACCTTC
CDR3aa: CSARDLEEGMNHGYTF

d_gene: TRBD1
abundance: .
j_gene: TRBJ2-7
v_gene: TRBV29-1
CDR3nt: TGCAGCGCTCTGGACAGGGCCTCCTACGAGCAGTACTTC
CDR3aa: CSALDRASYEQYF

d_gene: .
abundance: few
j_gene: TRBJ2-1
v_gene: TRBV5-1
CDR3nt: TGCGCCAGCAGCTTGGCCCTGGGGGCCTGGGGCGAGCAGTTCTTC
CDR3aa: CASSLALGAWGEQFF

d_gene: TRBD2
abundance: .
j_gene: TRBJ2-5
v_gene: TRBV6-5
CDR3nt: TGTGCCAGCAACTCACTAGCGATCCAAGAGACCCAGTACTTC
CDR3aa: CASNSLAIQETQYF

d_gene: .
abundance: .
j_gene: TRBJ2-7
v_gene: TRBV12-3/TRBV12-4
CDR3nt: TGTGCCAGCAGGAGCGCAGGGAGATACGAGCAGTACTTC
CDR3aa: CASRSAGRYEQYF

d_gene: TRBD1
abundance: few
j_gene: TRBJ2-1
v_gene: TRBV20-1
CDR3nt: TGCAGTGCTCGCCGGGACAGGGCGGCCAATGAGCAGTTCTTC
CDR3aa: CSARRDRAANEQFF

d_gene: .
abundance: .
j_gene: TRBJ2-5
v_gene: TRBV4-2
CDR3nt: TGTGCCAGCAGGTCTCATGCGCCTGAGACCCAGTACTTC
CDR3aa: CASRSHAPETQYF

d_gene: .
abundance: .
j_gene: TRBJ1-6
v_gene: TRBV4-1
CDR3nt: TGCGCCAGCAGCCATATAGTTACATTAACCCGGAATTCACCCCTCCACTTT
CDR3aa: CASSHIVTLTRNSPLHF

d_gene: .
abundance: few
j_gene: TRBJ2-1
v_gene: TRBV9
CDR3nt: TGTGCCAGCAGCGGCCTCCCAGAGCGGCCGGAGGAGGGGGCCTCCTACAATGAGCAGTTCTTC
CDR3aa: CASSGLPERPEEGASYNEQFF

d_gene: .
abundance: few
j_gene: TRBJ1-1
v_gene: TRBV5-1
CDR3nt: TGCGCCAGCAGCTTGGCCGGGACGGATATGAACACTGAAGCTTTCTTT
CDR3aa: CASSLAGTDMNTEAFF

d_gene: .
abundance: few
j_gene: TRBJ1-2
v_gene: TRBV6-5
CDR3nt: TGTGCCAGCAGTTACTCCCGGCCCCAGGGCTACACCTTC
CDR3aa: CASSYSRPQGYTF

d_gene: .
abundance: .
j_gene: TRBJ1-2
v_gene: TRBV3-1
CDR3nt: TGTGCCAGCAGCCAAGAAGGCTTTGGCTACACCTTC
CDR3aa: CASSQEGFGYTF

d_gene: TRBD1
abundance: .
j_gene: TRBJ1-1
v_gene: TRBV12-3/TRBV12-4
CDR3nt: TGTGCCAGCAGTTCCTGGGACAGGGACTCTGAAGCTTTCTTT
CDR3aa: CASSSWDRDSEAFF

d_gene: .
abundance: .
j_gene: TRBJ2-7
v_gene: TRBV7-2
CDR3nt: TGTGCCAGCAGCTTAGCGCGAAAGGGAACCTACGAGCAGTACTTC
CDR3aa: CASSLARKGTYEQYF

d_gene: TRBD2
abundance: .
j_gene: TRBJ2-1
v_gene: TRBV5-1
CDR3nt: TGCGCCAGCAGCTTGGCCATAGCGGGGGGTCACAATGAGCAGTTCTTC
CDR3aa: CASSLAIAGGHNEQFF

d_gene: TRBD2
abundance: .
j_gene: TRBJ2-2
v_gene: TRBV7-2
CDR3nt: TGTGCCAGCACTACCGGGGGGGCCAGATACACCGGGGAGCTGTTTTTT
CDR3aa: CASTTGGARYTGELFF

d_gene: .
abundance: .
j_gene: TRBJ1-2
v_gene: TRBV7-8
CDR3nt: TGTGCCAGCAGCAGTGAACCAAGGGACGCCGACTATGGCTACACCTTC
CDR3aa: CASSSEPRDADYGYTF

d_gene: TRBD2
abundance: .
j_gene: TRBJ2-1
v_gene: TRBV12-3/TRBV12-4
CDR3nt: TGTGCCAGCAGTTTAGGGCGGCTAGCGGGAGTCTACAATGAGCAGTTCTTC
CDR3aa: CASSLGRLAGVYNEQFF